The next 28 T cell receptor beta chains were all read from a single sample in a study of T-cell memory formation after mild COVID-19. MiXCR, applied by TCRdb to the 5' RACE reads, yields one record per CDR3 protein. The repertoire holds roughly 450,000 distinct CDR3 sequences, with 15% to 20% as singletons. Sample: PBMCs or a T cell subset sorted from them (not recorded which). All receptors come from an adult woman who had mild COVID-19 (a few samples of this study predate the infection). Cell type and time point are not known.

This clonotype appeared a few times. The chain employs TRBV19 and TRBJ2-1; TRBD2 agrees at 9 bases. Germline trimming cut 7 bases from V and 7 bases from J; bases unmatched to any gene: 17. This CDR3 has 17 residues. Germline assignment: CDR1 LNHDA and CDR2 SQIVND (reference sequence). In nucleotides, the CDR3 is TGTGCCAGTATGGTCGCGAGCGGGAGGCCGTCTAGGAATGAGCAGTTCTTC. Translating it yields CASMVASGRPSRNEQFF.

V and J are TRBV7-8 and TRBJ2-3; TRBD2 might be the D (6 bases). The CDR3 loop spans 18 amino acids. Trimming removed 1 base at V and 1 base at J, with 18 bases between. The germline CDR1 and CDR2 sequences are SGHVS and FQNEAQ. The CDR3 DNA is TGTGCCAGCAGCTTAGAGTTAGAAGGGACTTTCCGCACAGATACGCAGTATTTT. Protein: CASSLELEGTFRTDTQYF. The entire variable domain, with the rest obtained from reference TRBV7-8 and TRBJ2-3, is as follows: GAGVSQSPRYKVAKRGQDVALRCDPISGHVSLFWYQQALGQGPEFLTYFQNEAQLDKSGLPSDRFFAERPEGSVSTLKIQRTQQEDSAVYLCASSLELEGTFRTDTQYFGPGTRLTVL.

DNA for the CDR3: TGCGCCAGCAAGGACAGGGGCTCTGGAAACACCATATATTTT. Translated: CASKDRGSGNTIYF. The chain joins TRBV23-1 to TRBJ1-3; TRBD1 aligns across 9 bases. TRBV23-1 counts as an open reading frame of uncertain function. The J segment lost 0 bases and the V segment lost 7 bases, leaving 1 base of the junction unmatched. The CDR3 totals 14 residues.

This sequence joins TRBV7-6 and TRBJ2-1; tentatively, D is TRBD1 or TRBD2 (5 bases each). With 5 bases removed from V and 9 bases from J, the gap between germline ends came to 26 bases. Germline V lookup: CDR1 SGHVS, CDR2 FNYEAQ. CDR3 length: 17 residues. The CDR3 protein is CASSRHQGPTIDPEQFF. The CDR3 DNA reads as TGTGCCAGCAGCCGACACCAGGGACCCACGATCGATCCTGAGCAGTTCTTC.

This clonotype was observed a few times. V gene TRBV20-1 combines with J gene TRBJ1-2; D perhaps matches TRBD1 (5 bases). This CDR3 has 18 residues. Per germline, CDR1 DFQATT and CDR2 SNEGSKA (reference sequence). V gave up 3 bases and J gave up 4 bases, with 27 bases separating them. Written as DNA, the CDR3 is TGCAGTGCTAGGCCCTCCCGAGGGACTGAAATCACTAGCTATGGCTACACCTTC. It is translated as CSARPSRGTEITSYGYTF.

V usage is TRBV24-1 and J usage is TRBJ2-2; D is uncertain. This CDR3 contains 8 residues. CDR1 and CDR2 (germline): KGHDR, SFDVKD. V was trimmed by 10 bases and J by 14 bases, leaving 7 bases between them. The CDR3 loop is CATQHLFF. The CDR3 nucleotides are TGTGCCACTCAGCACCTGTTTTTT.

Here the CDR3 reads CASSGPRVYEQYF. Here the CDR3 DNA reads TGTGCCAGCAGCGGCCCCAGGGTCTACGAGCAGTACTTC. The rearrangement joins TRBV7-2 to TRBJ2-7, with a possible D match to TRBD1 (5 bases). This CDR3 is 13 amino acids long. Trimming left V 5 bases short and J 3 bases short, with 11 bases between. Germline loops: CDR1 SGHTA, CDR2 FQGNSA.

The rearrangement joins TRBV29-1 to TRBJ2-7; TRBD1 agrees at 7 bases. V dropped 0 bases and J dropped 1; count of bases not matched to a gene: 0. Per germline, CDR1 SQVTM and CDR2 ANQGSEA. The CDR3 is made up of 13 amino acids. The CDR3, as DNA: TGCAGCGTTGAAGACAGGGGGTCCTACGAGCAGTACTTC. The encoded protein is CSVEDRGSYEQYF.

This clonotype was counted between two and nine times. The chain employs TRBV5-1 and TRBJ2-1; D uncertain. Trimming removed 4 bases at V and 8 bases at J, with 7 bases between. CDR1 and CDR2 (germline): SGHRS, YFSETQ. This CDR3 is 11 amino acids long. The CDR3 region is CASSIEDEQFF. The CDR3 DNA sequence: TGCGCCAGCAGCATCGAGGATGAGCAGTTCTTC.

This clonotype has more than one count but fewer than ten. In DNA form, the CDR3 reads TGTGCCAGCACAAGAGCGGGACAGACGTACGAGCAGTACTTC. As protein: CASTRAGQTYEQYF. V and J are TRBV5-8 and TRBJ2-7; the D call may be TRBD1 or TRBD2 (7 bases each). With 6 bases removed from V and 4 bases from J, the gap between germline ends came to 17 bases. The germline V gene encodes CDR1 SGHTS and CDR2 YDEGEE. This CDR3 comprises 14 residues.

The chain has TRBV20-1 and TRBJ2-1; 10 nucleotides match TRBD2. The CDR3 is 17 amino acids. V shed 5 bases and J 7 bases; nucleotides not matched to a gene: 17. Germline V gene sequence: CDR1 DFQATT, CDR2 SNEGSKA (reference sequence). The CDR3 is CSAQNAHGAGGPNEQFF. The CDR3 nucleotides read TGCAGTGCTCAAAACGCCCATGGAGCGGGAGGGCCGAATGAGCAGTTCTTC.

This clonotype has just one count. The chain links TRBV6-1 to TRBJ1-2, with TRBD1 identical over 8 bases. CDR1 and CDR2 from the germline V gene are MNHNS and SASEGT. V trimming: 4 bases; J trimming: 2 bases; junction bases outside the gene matches: 3. This CDR3 comprises 14 residues. The CDR3 reads CASSGTGKNYGYTF. As DNA, the CDR3 is TGTGCCAGCAGTGGGACAGGGAAAAACTATGGCTACACCTTC.

This clonotype was counted between two and nine times. The chain joins TRBV14 to TRBJ2-7; the match to TRBD2 covers 8 bases. The J segment lost 6 bases and the V segment lost 4 bases, leaving 5 bases of the junction unmatched. Germline V gene data show CDR1 as SGHDN and CDR2 as FVKESK. The CDR3 is 13 amino acids. Here the CDR3 reads CASSRTSTGEQYF. DNA of the CDR3: TGTGCCAGCAGCCGGACTAGCACAGGCGAGCAGTACTTC.

This clonotype appeared many times. The chain combines TRBV12-3 or TRBV12-4 with TRBJ2-3; 13 nucleotides align to TRBD2. CDR3 size: 17 residues. The V gene end was trimmed by 6 bases and the J gene end by 5 bases; junction bases not matched to a gene: 11. The CDR3 nucleotides are TGTGCCAGCAGCTCACTAGCGGGGGGGCGGGAAGGAGATACGCAGTATTTT. It codes for CASSSLAGGREGDTQYF.

V is TRBV11-2 and J is TRBJ2-3; either TRBD1 or TRBD2 may fit D (6 bases each). Trimming took 5 bases from V and 3 from J, leaving 9 bases between them. The CDR3 has 13 amino acids. Germline assignment: CDR1 SGHAT and CDR2 FQNNGV. The CDR3 loop is CASSQGRTDTQYF. Here the CDR3 DNA reads TGTGCCAGCAGCCAGGGGAGGACAGATACGCAGTATTTT.

This clonotype was seen a few times. The rearrangement uses TRBV5-1 and TRBJ1-5, with D maybe TRBD1 (5 bases). Between the trimmed V and J ends, which lost 4 bases and 0 bases, there was a span of 11 bases. Germline lookup yields CDR1 SGHRS and CDR2 YFSETQ. The CDR3 has 15 amino acids. This CDR3 is CASSVGGSSNQPQHF. DNA of the CDR3: TGCGCCAGCAGCGTCGGGGGTTCTAGCAATCAGCCCCAGCATTTT.

The J gene is TRBJ2-1, the V gene TRBV30, with a possible D match to TRBD2 (5 bases). The V and J ends lost 2 bases and 7 bases respectively, with 6 bases between them. This CDR3 is built from 11 residues. In germline, CDR1 is GTSNPN, CDR2 SVGIG (reference sequence). This CDR3 reads CAWSPGNEQFF. DNA of the CDR3: TGTGCCTGGAGTCCGGGAAATGAGCAGTTCTTC. Full variable domain (remainder filled in from reference TRBV30 and TRBJ2-1): SQTIHQWPATLVQPVGSPLSLECTVEGTSNPNLYWYRQAAGRGLQLLFYSVGIGQISSEVPQNLSASRPQDRQFILSSKKLLLSDSGFYLCAWSPGNEQFFGPGTRLTVL.

V and J are TRBV15 and TRBJ1-2; a possible D gene is TRBD1 (6 bases). CDR1 and CDR2 from the germline V gene are LNHNV and YYDKDF (reference sequence). The CDR3 totals 16 residues. The V gene lost 1 base and the J gene lost 6 bases, with 18 bases spanning the gap. The CDR3 is CATSRARGEQGDGYTF. The DNA of the CDR3 is TGTGCCACCAGCAGAGCTAGGGGGGAACAGGGAGATGGCTACACCTTC.

V usage is TRBV12-3 or TRBV12-4 and J usage is TRBJ1-2, with 7 bases that match TRBD1. This CDR3 spans 15 amino acids. V shed 1 base and J 4 bases; nucleotides not matched to a gene: 6. In DNA, the CDR3 is TGTGCCAGCAGTTTAGGCCAGGGGGATTCCTATGGCTACACCTTC. It codes for CASSLGQGDSYGYTF.

The rearrangement uses TRBV4-1 and TRBJ2-5; 8 nucleotides match TRBD2. The ends lost 4 bases at V and 5 bases at J; junction bases unmatched: 9. CDR1 is MGHRA, CDR2 YSYEKL, per germline. The CDR3 is 15 amino acids. The CDR3 is CASSRVSGAAETQYF. CDR3 nucleotides: TGCGCCAGCAGCCGAGTTAGCGGGGCCGCCGAGACCCAGTACTTC.

In DNA, the CDR3 is TGTGCCAGCAGTCCTGTTGGACAGGGGAATCAGCCCCAGCATTTT. Amino acid sequence: CASSPVGQGNQPQHF. The chain employs TRBV6-5 and TRBJ1-5; 9 positions match TRBD1. The CDR3 is made up of 15 amino acids. V dropped 5 bases and J dropped 4; count of bases not matched to a gene: 6. In germline, CDR1 is MNHEY, CDR2 SVGAGI.

The chain couples TRBV5-1 to TRBJ2-3, with 13 bases identical to TRBD2. CDR3 length: 15 amino acids. Per the germline V gene, CDR1 is SGHRS and CDR2 is YFSETQ. J lost 6 bases, V lost 2 bases, and 3 bases had no gene match. CDR3 sequence reads: CASSFTSGGADTQYF. CDR3 nucleotide sequence: TGCGCCAGCAGCTTCACTAGCGGGGGGGCCGATACGCAGTATTTT.

The J gene is TRBJ1-1, the V gene TRBV9; tentatively, D is TRBD1 (6 bases). The germline CDR1 and CDR2 sequences are SGDLS and YYNGEE. This CDR3 is built from 15 residues. V dropped 0 bases and J dropped 6 bases, with 15 bases sitting between them. The CDR3: CASSVAGQRGAEAFF. The CDR3 DNA sequence: TGTGCCAGCAGCGTAGCTGGGCAGAGGGGGGCTGAAGCTTTCTTT.

This clonotype was seen only a few times. The chain combines TRBV7-9 with TRBJ2-7; 7 nucleotides agree with TRBD1. The CDR3 runs 14 residues. J was trimmed by 5 bases and V by 5 bases; bases with no gene match: 9. Germline V gives CDR1 SEHNR, CDR2 FQNEAQ (reference sequence). In nucleotides, the CDR3 is TGTGCCAGCAGCATTGAAATACAGGGGCACGAGCAGTACTTC. This encodes CASSIEIQGHEQYF.

This clonotype occurred a few times. J is TRBJ2-2 and V is TRBV21-1. TRBV21-1 has pseudogene status. This CDR3 comprises 16 residues. Here the CDR3 reads CASSRTTIAGAGELFF. CDR3 nucleotide sequence: TGTGCCAGCAGCAGAACAACTATAGCAGGCGCCGGGGAGCTGTTTTTT.

This clonotype was seen only a few times. The CDR3 reads CASSLAQGRSASDTQYF. CDR3 coding DNA: TGTGCCAGCAGCTTAGCACAGGGGAGATCGGCCTCAGATACGCAGTATTTT. The chain employs TRBV7-6 and TRBJ2-3; TRBD1 aligns across 7 bases. Trimming cost V 0 bases and J 4 bases; bases outside gene matches: 10. The CDR3 length is 17 residues. Germline CDR1 and CDR2: SGHVS and FNYEAQ. Based on the CDR3 plus reference TRBV7-6 and TRBJ2-3, the full variable domain is GAGVSQSPRYKVTKRGQDVALRCDPISGHVSLYWYRQALGQGPEFLTYFNYEAQQDKSGLPNDRFSAERPEGSISTLTIQRTEQRDSAMYRCASSLAQGRSASDTQYFGPGTRLTVL.

This clonotype has more than one count but fewer than ten. The rearrangement links TRBV5-1 to TRBJ2-3; D is unresolved. CDR3 length: 15 amino acids. Trimming stripped 0 bases from V and 2 bases from J, with 10 bases between. The germline V gene encodes CDR1 SGHRS and CDR2 YFSETQ. The CDR3 is CASSLVPPSTDTQYF. DNA for the CDR3: TGCGCCAGCAGCTTGGTTCCCCCCTCCACAGATACGCAGTATTTT.

The V and J genes are TRBV2 and TRBJ2-1; TRBD1 is a possible D gene (5 bases). CDR1 and CDR2 (germline): SNHLY, FYNNEI. V gave up 6 bases and J gave up 9 bases, with 9 bases separating them. The CDR3 has 11 residues. The CDR3 protein is CASSQGAEQFF. For the CDR3, the DNA is TGTGCCAGCAGCCAGGGTGCTGAGCAGTTCTTC.